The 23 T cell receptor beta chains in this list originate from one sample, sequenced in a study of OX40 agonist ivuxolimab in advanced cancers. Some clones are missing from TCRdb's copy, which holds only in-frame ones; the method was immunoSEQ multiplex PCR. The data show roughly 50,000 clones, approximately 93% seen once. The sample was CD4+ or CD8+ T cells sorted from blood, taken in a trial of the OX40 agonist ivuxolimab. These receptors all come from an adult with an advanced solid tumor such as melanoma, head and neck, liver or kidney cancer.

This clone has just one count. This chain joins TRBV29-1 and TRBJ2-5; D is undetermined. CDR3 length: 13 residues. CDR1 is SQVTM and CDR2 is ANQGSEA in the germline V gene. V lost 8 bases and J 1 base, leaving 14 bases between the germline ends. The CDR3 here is CSFAGRFQETQYF. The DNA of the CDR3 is TGCAGCTTTGCCGGCAGGTTCCAAGAGACCCAGTACTTC.

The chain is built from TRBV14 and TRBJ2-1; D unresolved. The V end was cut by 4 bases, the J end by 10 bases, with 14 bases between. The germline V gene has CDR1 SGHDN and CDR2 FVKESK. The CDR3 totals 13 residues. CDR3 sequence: CASSPGIPIEQFF. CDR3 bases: TGTGCCAGCAGCCCAGGAATACCGATCGAGCAGTTCTTC. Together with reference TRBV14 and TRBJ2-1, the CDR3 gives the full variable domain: EAGVTQFPSHSVIEKGQTVTLRCDPISGHDNLYWYRRVMGKEIKFLLHFVKESKQDESGMPNNRFLAERTGGTYSTLKVQPAELEDSGVYFCASSPGIPIEQFFGPGTRLTVL.

The CDR3 sequence: CASSSTFSGNTIYF. DNA for the CDR3: TGTGCCAGCAGTTCCACTTTCTCTGGAAACACCATATATTTT. V usage is TRBV6-5 and J usage is TRBJ1-3; no reliable D call. Germline V gives CDR1 MNHEY, CDR2 SVGAGI. The CDR3 consists of 14 residues. V was cut by 4 bases and J by 0 bases, with 7 bases left in between.

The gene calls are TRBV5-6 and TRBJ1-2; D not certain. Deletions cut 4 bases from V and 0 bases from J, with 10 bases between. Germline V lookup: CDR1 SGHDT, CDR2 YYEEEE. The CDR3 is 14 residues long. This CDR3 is CASSLITANYGYTF. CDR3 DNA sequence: TGTGCCAGCAGCCTGATAACAGCTAACTATGGCTACACCTTC.

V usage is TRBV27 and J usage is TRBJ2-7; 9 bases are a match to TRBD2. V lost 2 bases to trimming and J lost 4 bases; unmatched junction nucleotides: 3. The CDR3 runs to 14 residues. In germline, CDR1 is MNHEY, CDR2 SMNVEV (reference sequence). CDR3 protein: CASSLAGGLYEQYF. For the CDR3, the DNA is TGTGCCAGCAGTTTAGCGGGAGGGCTGTACGAGCAGTACTTC.

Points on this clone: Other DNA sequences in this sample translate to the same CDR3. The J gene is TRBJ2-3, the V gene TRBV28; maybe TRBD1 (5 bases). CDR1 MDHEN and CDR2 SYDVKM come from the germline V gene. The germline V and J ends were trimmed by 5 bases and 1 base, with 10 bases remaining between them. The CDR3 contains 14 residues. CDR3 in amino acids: CASSLGRGTDTQYF. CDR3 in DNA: TGTGCCAGCAGTCTGGGCAGGGGCACAGATACGCAGTATTTT.

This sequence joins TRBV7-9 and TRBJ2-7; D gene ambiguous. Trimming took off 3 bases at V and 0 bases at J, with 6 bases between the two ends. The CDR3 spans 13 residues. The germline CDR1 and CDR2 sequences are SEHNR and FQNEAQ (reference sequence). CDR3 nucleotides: TGTGCCAGCAGCTTGCCGCCCTCCTACGAGCAGTACTTC. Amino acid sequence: CASSLPPSYEQYF. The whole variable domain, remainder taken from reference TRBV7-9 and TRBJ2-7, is DTGVSQNPRHKITKRGQNVTFRCDPISEHNRLYWYRQTLGQGPEFLTYFQNEAQLEKSRLLSDRFSAERPKGSFSTLEIQRTEQGDSAMYLCASSLPPSYEQYFGPGTRLTVT.

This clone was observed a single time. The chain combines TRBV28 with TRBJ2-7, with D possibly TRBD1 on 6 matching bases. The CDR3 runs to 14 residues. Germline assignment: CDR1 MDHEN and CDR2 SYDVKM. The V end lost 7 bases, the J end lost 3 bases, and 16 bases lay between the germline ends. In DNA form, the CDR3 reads TGTGCCAGCACTCAAGGGGGTCTGGGCTACGAGCAGTACTTC. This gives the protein CASTQGGLGYEQYF. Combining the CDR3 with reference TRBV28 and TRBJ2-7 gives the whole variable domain DVKVTQSSRYLVKRTGEKVFLECVQDMDHENMFWYRQDPGLGLRLIYFSYDVKMKEKGDIPEGYSVSREKKERFSLILESASTNQTSMYLCASTQGGLGYEQYFGPGTRLTVT.

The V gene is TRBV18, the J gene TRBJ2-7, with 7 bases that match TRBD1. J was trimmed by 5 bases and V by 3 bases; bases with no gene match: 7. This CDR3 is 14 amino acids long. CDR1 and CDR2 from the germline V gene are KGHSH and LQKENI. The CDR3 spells CASSPRQGLNEQYF. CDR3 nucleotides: TGTGCCAGCTCACCTAGACAGGGCCTCAACGAGCAGTACTTC.

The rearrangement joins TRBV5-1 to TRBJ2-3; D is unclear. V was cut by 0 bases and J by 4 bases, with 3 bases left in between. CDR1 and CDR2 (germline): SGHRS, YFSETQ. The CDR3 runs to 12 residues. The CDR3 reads CASSLESDTQYF. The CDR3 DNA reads TGCGCCAGCAGCTTGGAGTCAGATACGCAGTATTTT.

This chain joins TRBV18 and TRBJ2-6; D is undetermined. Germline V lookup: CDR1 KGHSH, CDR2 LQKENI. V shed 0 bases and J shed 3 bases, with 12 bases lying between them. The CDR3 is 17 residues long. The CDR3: CASSPPPGVGGANVLTF. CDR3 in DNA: TGTGCCAGCTCACCACCACCTGGGGTTGGTGGGGCCAACGTCCTGACTTTC.

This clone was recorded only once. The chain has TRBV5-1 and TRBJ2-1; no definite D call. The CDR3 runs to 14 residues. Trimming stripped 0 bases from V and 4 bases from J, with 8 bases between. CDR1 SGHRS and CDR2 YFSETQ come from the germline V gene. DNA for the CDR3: TGCGCCAGCAGCTTGGTGGTGGCTTACAATGAGCAGTTCTTC. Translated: CASSLVVAYNEQFF.

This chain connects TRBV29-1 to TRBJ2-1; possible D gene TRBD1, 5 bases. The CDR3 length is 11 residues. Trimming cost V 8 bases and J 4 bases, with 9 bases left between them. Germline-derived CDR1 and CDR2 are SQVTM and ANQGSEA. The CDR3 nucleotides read TGCAGCATGGGGCTTTACAATGAGCAGTTCTTC. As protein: CSMGLYNEQFF.

The CDR3 is CASSVSGGASDEQFF. Written as DNA, the CDR3 is TGTGCCAGCAGCGTCAGCGGGGGGGCGAGCGATGAGCAGTTCTTC. The J gene is TRBJ2-1, the V gene TRBV9; TRBD2 aligns across 10 bases. Germline V gene data show CDR1 as SGDLS and CDR2 as YYNGEE. Trimming at V came to 2 bases and at J to 8 bases, leaving 7 bases not matched to a gene. This CDR3 region has 15 residues.

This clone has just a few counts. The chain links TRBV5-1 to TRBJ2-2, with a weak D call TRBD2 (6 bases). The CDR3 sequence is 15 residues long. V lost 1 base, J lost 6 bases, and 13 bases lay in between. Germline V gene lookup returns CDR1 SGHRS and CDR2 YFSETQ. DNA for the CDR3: TGCGCCAGCAGCTTGCAGCGGGCGTGGGCCGGGGAGCTGTTTTTT. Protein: CASSLQRAWAGELFF.

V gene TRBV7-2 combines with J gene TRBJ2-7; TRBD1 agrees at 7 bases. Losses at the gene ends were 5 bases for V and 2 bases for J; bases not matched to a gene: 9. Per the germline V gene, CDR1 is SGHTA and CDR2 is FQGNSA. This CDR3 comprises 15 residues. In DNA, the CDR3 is TGTGCCAGCAGCAGACAGGGTAGAATGACCTACGAGCAGTACTTC. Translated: CASSRQGRMTYEQYF.

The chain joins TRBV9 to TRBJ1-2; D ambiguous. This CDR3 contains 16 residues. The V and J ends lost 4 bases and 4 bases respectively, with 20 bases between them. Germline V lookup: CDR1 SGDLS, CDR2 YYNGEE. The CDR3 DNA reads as TGTGCCAGCAGCCCTAGTGGAACTACGAAGGCCTATGGCTACACCTTC. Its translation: CASSPSGTTKAYGYTF.

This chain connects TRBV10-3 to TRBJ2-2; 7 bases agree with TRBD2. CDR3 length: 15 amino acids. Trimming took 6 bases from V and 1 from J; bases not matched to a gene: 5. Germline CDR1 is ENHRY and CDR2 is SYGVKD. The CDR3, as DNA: TGTGCCATCAGGGATCTAGCGGAGAACACCGGGGAGCTGTTTTTT. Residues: CAIRDLAENTGELFF.

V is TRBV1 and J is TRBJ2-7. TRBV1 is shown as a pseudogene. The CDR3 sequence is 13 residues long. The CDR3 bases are TGCACCAGCAGCCCATACCCTTCCTACGAGCAGTACTTC. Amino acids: CTSSPYPSYEQYF.

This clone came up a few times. The CDR3 bases are TGTGCCAGCGCGCTTACCTACAATGAGCAGTTCTTC. It translates to CASALTYNEQFF. V and J are TRBV28 and TRBJ2-1; D remains ambiguous. Germline V gene sequence: CDR1 MDHEN, CDR2 SYDVKM. Trimming took off 8 bases at V and 2 bases at J, with 7 bases between the two ends. The CDR3 spans 12 residues.

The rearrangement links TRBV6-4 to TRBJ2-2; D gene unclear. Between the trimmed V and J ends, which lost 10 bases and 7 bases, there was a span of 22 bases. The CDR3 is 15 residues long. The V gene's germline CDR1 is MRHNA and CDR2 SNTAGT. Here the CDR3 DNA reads TGTGCCACGCGACCCGCGGACCACTTAGGCGGGGAGCTGTTTTTT. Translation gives CATRPADHLGGELFF.

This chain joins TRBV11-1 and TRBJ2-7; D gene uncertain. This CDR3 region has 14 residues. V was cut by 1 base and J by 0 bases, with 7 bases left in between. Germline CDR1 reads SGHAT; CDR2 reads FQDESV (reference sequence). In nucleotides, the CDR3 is TGTGCCAGCAGCTTAGGGGCTAACTCCTACGAGCAGTACTTC. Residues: CASSLGANSYEQYF.

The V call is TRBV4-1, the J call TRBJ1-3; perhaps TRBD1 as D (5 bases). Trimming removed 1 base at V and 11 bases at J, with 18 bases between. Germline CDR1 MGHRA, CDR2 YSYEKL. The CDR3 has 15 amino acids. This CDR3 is CASSQAGPREEAIYF. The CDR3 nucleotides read TGCGCCAGCAGCCAAGCGGGGCCTCGGGAAGAGGCCATATATTTT.